What follows are 9 T cell receptor beta chains derived from one specimen sequenced in a study of lymphopenia after photon versus proton radiotherapy (dated by TCRdb to about 2019). Library generation was performed with the immunoSEQ multiplex PCR assay. TCRdb carries this immuneACCESS record with in-frame sequences only. Its versions omit some clonotypes, under half of them owing to an unresolved V gene in the studies checked, with the rest unexplained. A total of 150,000 or so clones appear in this sample, 88% of them only once. The ten largest clones add up to approximately 4.8% of the sample. The sequencing here drew on peripheral blood, taken from a patient treated with photon-based radiotherapy. The receptors originated from a man in his fifties or sixties with gastric cancer.

CDR3 DNA: TGTGCCAGTAACCCTAGCGGGAGGGCCCTAACCGGGGAGCTGTTTTTT. Translated, it gives CASNPSGRALTGELFF. The chain couples TRBV19 to TRBJ2-2, with TRBD2 identical over 12 bases. Germline V gene lookup returns CDR1 LNHDA and CDR2 SQIVND (reference sequence). J lost 5 bases, V lost 7 bases, and 8 bases had no gene match. CDR3 size: 16 residues.

J is TRBJ1-4 and V is TRBV18; D remains unclear. V was clipped by 2 bases and J by 8 bases, with 9 bases between them. This CDR3 contains 13 residues. Germline V gives CDR1 KGHSH, CDR2 LQKENI. The CDR3 spells CASSPGEGEKLFF. The CDR3 DNA reads TGTGCCAGCTCACCAGGGGAGGGCGAAAAACTGTTTTTT.

The chain combines TRBV7-9 with TRBJ1-1; D is uncertain. Germline CDR1 SEHNR, CDR2 FQNEAQ (reference sequence). V shed 1 base and J shed 1 base, with 10 bases lying between them. CDR3 length equals 15 residues. As DNA, the CDR3 is TGTGCCAGCAGCTTAGTTGTGGGTACGAACACTGAAGCTTTCTTT. Protein product: CASSLVVGTNTEAFF.

Of note for this clone: This likely comes from a read error, as the CDR3 has no conserved phenylalanine or tryptophan at its end. DNA of the CDR3: TGTGCCAGCAGCCAAGACGACGAGCGGGCGATCTACGAGCAGTACCTC. Its translation is CASSQDDERAIYEQYL. The V and J genes are TRBV5-4 and TRBJ2-7; D is possibly TRBD2 (6 bases). Trimming took 4 bases from V and 3 from J, leaving 20 bases between them. The CDR3 is 16 residues long. The germline V gene has CDR1 SGHNT and CDR2 YYREEE (reference sequence).

The J gene is TRBJ1-5, the V gene TRBV28; 9 bases fit TRBD1. CDR1 is MDHEN, CDR2 SYDVKM, per germline. The CDR3 has 13 amino acids. The CDR3 loop is CVANRGPGQPQHF. In nucleotides, the CDR3 is TGTGTCGCCAACAGGGGGCCCGGTCAGCCCCAGCATTTT. Full variable domain (remainder filled in from reference TRBV28 and TRBJ1-5): DVKVTQSSRYLVKRTGEKVFLECVQDMDHENMFWYRQDPGLGLRLIYFSYDVKMKEKGDIPEGYSVSREKKERFSLILESASTNQTSMYLCVANRGPGQPQHFGDGTRLSIL.

This clone has just one count. The rearrangement joins TRBV5-5 to TRBJ1-2; 10 bases are shared with TRBD1. The CDR3 is 15 residues long. Unmatched junction bases numbered 7, after V lost 4 bases and J lost 4 bases. Per germline, CDR1 SGHKS and CDR2 YYEKEE (reference sequence). CDR3: CASSPGTGVVYGYTF. DNA for the CDR3: TGTGCCAGCAGCCCTGGGACAGGGGTCGTCTATGGCTACACCTTC.

This chain joins TRBV19 and TRBJ2-1, with 8 bases fitting TRBD2. Germline CDR1 and CDR2: LNHDA and SQIVND (reference sequence). The CDR3 runs 16 residues. The V segment lost 5 bases and the J segment 6 bases; nucleotides outside the gene matches: 12. CDR3 in amino acids: CASSPSRAGEGNEQFF. The CDR3 region has the DNA TGTGCCAGTAGTCCCTCGAGAGCGGGAGAAGGCAATGAGCAGTTCTTC.

The V and J genes are TRBV28 and TRBJ2-5; the D gene is possibly TRBD2 (5 bases). The germline CDR1 and CDR2 sequences are MDHEN and SYDVKM. Trimming removed 5 bases at V and 5 bases at J, with 9 bases between. This CDR3 contains 12 residues. The CDR3 bases are TGTGCCAGCAGTCACGGGGTGGAGACCCAGTACTTC. The encoded protein is CASSHGVETQYF.

This clone was detected only a few times. The rearrangement links TRBV18 to TRBJ2-1; 7 bases are a match to TRBD1. V lost 2 bases to trimming and J lost 8 bases; unmatched junction nucleotides: 9. Germline V gene data show CDR1 as KGHSH and CDR2 as LQKENI. The CDR3 covers 15 residues. CDR3 in amino acids: CASSPWGRGFDEQFF. For the CDR3, the DNA is TGTGCCAGCTCACCATGGGGCAGGGGGTTCGATGAGCAGTTCTTC.